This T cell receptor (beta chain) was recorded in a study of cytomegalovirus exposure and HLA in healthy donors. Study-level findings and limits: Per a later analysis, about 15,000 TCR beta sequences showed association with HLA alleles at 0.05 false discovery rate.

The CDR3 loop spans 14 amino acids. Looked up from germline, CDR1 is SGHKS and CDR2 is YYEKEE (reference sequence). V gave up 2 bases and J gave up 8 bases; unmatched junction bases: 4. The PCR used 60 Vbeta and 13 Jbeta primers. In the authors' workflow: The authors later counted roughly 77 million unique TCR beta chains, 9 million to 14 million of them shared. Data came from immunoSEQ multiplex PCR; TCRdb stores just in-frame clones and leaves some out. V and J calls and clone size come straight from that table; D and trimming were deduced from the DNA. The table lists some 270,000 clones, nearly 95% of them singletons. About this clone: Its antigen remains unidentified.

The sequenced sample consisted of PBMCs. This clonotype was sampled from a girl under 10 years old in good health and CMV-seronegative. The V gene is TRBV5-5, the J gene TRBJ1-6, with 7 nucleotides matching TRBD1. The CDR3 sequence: CASSFFTGDSPLHF. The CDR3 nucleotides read TGTGCCAGCAGCTTTTTTACAGGGGATTCACCCCTCCACTTT.